One and the same sample provided the 11 T cell receptor beta chains below, sequenced in a study of shared clonotypes between healthy human individuals. Only in-frame clones appear in the TCRdb table, and some are missing; sequencing was by immunoSEQ multiplex PCR. The data hold some 2 million clones, with 85% to 95% observed a single time. Sequenced sample: naive CD4+ T cells sorted from blood. As to subset: CD45RA+ positively selected. These TCRs come from a man between 18 and 35 years old in good health.

The V and J genes are TRBV5-4 and TRBJ2-3; 10 nucleotides align to TRBD1. CDR1 and CDR2 from the germline V gene are SGHNT and YYREEE (reference sequence). V shed 4 bases and J 5 bases; nucleotides not matched to a gene: 10. The CDR3 covers 16 residues. CDR3 protein: CASSTGPGQGKDTQYF. The CDR3 DNA reads as TGTGCCAGCAGCACTGGGCCGGGACAGGGGAAAGATACGCAGTATTTT.

The V and J genes are TRBV5-1 and TRBJ1-5; D uncertain. V was cut by 4 bases and J by 2 bases, with 13 bases left in between. Germline-derived CDR1 and CDR2 are SGHRS and YFSETQ. The CDR3 runs to 15 residues. The CDR3 spells CASSPEAGGNQPQHF. CDR3 bases: TGCGCCAGCAGCCCGGAGGCCGGGGGCAATCAGCCCCAGCATTTT.

This CDR3 is CASSESLTEPYGYTF. The CDR3, as DNA: TGCGCCAGCAGTGAGTCGTTAACGGAGCCTTATGGCTACACCTTC. The chain combines TRBV10-1 with TRBJ1-2; D ambiguous. Germline V lookup: CDR1 WNHNN, CDR2 SYGVQD (reference sequence). CDR3 length: 15 amino acids. V lost 0 bases and J 5 bases, leaving 13 bases between the germline ends.

CDR3 nucleotides: TGTGCCAGCAGCTTTTGGACAGGCGTTAACACTGAAGCTTTCTTT. It is translated as CASSFWTGVNTEAFF. The chain combines TRBV5-6 with TRBJ1-1, with 7 bases aligning to TRBD1. The CDR3 runs 15 residues. V lost 2 bases and J lost 2; bases outside the gene matches: 6. Germline V gene data show CDR1 as SGHDT and CDR2 as YYEEEE.

The J gene is TRBJ1-2, the V gene TRBV6-5; 7 bases map to TRBD1. CDR3 length: 12 residues. Germline V lookup: CDR1 MNHEY, CDR2 SVGAGI. J was trimmed by 8 bases and V by 6 bases; bases with no gene match: 6. The DNA for the CDR3 is TGTGCCAGCAGCCCCGGGGACAGAGGCTACACCTTC. Protein: CASSPGDRGYTF.

The chain carries TRBV6-5 and TRBJ1-3; tentatively, D is TRBD1 (6 bases). Deletions cut 1 base from V and 0 bases from J, with 10 bases between. Looked up from germline, CDR1 is MNHEY and CDR2 is SVGAGI. This CDR3 is 16 amino acids long. CDR3 sequence reads: CASSYWSGDSGNTIYF. In nucleotides, the CDR3 is TGTGCCAGCAGTTACTGGTCAGGGGACTCTGGAAACACCATATATTTT.

The chain uses TRBV5-1 and TRBJ2-4; TRBD1 might be the D (6 bases). The CDR3 runs to 14 residues. Per the germline V gene, CDR1 is SGHRS and CDR2 is YFSETQ. V shed 3 bases and J shed 3 bases, with 10 bases lying between them. The CDR3 coding sequence is TGCGCCAGCAGCTGGATGGACAGCAAAAACATTCAGTACTTC. Encoded protein: CASSWMDSKNIQYF.

The rearrangement uses TRBV30 and TRBJ1-4; D is uncertain. This CDR3 is 15 amino acids long. V was clipped by 5 bases and J by 3 bases, with 16 bases between them. In germline, CDR1 is GTSNPN, CDR2 SVGIG (reference sequence). CDR3 amino acids: CAWGPYGLSNEKLFF. CDR3 in DNA: TGTGCCTGGGGTCCATACGGGCTCTCTAATGAAAAACTGTTTTTT.

The rearrangement uses TRBV6-5 and TRBJ1-2; D remains ambiguous. The CDR3 has 15 residues. Germline V lookup: CDR1 MNHEY, CDR2 SVGAGI. V shed 0 bases and J shed 0 bases, with 8 bases lying between them. The CDR3 DNA sequence: TGTGCCAGCAGTTACTCCGACGATTCTAACTATGGCTACACCTTC. It encodes CASSYSDDSNYGYTF.

The chain recombines TRBV30 with TRBJ1-2; no clear D. The V end was cut by 4 bases, the J end by 4 bases, with 13 bases between. CDR3 length equals 13 residues. The germline gives CDR1 GTSNPN, CDR2 SVGIG (reference sequence). The CDR3 protein is CAWNPRVAYGYTF. Written as DNA, the CDR3 is TGTGCCTGGAACCCCCGAGTAGCCTATGGCTACACCTTC.

The CDR3 DNA reads TGTGCCTCATCAACACTAGCGTCAGATACGCAGTATTTT. Encoded protein: CASSTLASDTQYF. V is TRBV19 and J is TRBJ2-3, with 7 bases aligning to TRBD2. The CDR3 spans 13 residues. V lost 11 bases to trimming and J lost 4 bases; unmatched junction nucleotides: 9. The germline V gene encodes CDR1 LNHDA and CDR2 SQIVND (reference sequence). Full variable domain (rest looked up from reference TRBV19 and TRBJ2-3): DGGITQSPKYLFRKEGQNVTLSCEQNLNHDAMYWYRQDPGQGLRLIYYSQIVNDFQKGDIAEGYSVSREKKESFPLTVTSAQKNPTAFYLCASSTLASDTQYFGPGTRLTVL.